The sequence of this T cell receptor (beta chain) was determined in a study of cytotoxic CD8 clonotypes in ibrutinib-treated CLL. Study-level findings and limits: Pretreatment clonality was elevated relative to age-matched healthy donors and paralleled circulating CD8+ T-cell counts.

Method: immunoSEQ multiplex PCR; TCRdb's copy keeps in-frame clones and lacks some. This sample has about 200,000 clones, with more than 65% found just once. A word on this clone: Antigen specificity is unknown.

V gave up 5 bases and J gave up 7 bases, with 12 bases separating them. This CDR3 contains 13 residues. Germline V gene sequence: CDR1 SGDLS, CDR2 YYNGEE. Sequencing was performed on PBMCs, taken after 12 months of ibrutinib treatment. The sequence came from a human donor with chronic lymphocytic leukemia. V is TRBV9 and J is TRBJ2-2; no clear D gene. The CDR3: CASSAPGGGELFF. The CDR3 DNA follows: TGTGCCAGCAGTGCCCCGGGCGGCGGGGAGCTGTTTTTT.